One sample yielded the 8 T cell receptor beta chains listed below, sequenced in a study of blood T cell repertoires in COVID-19. Libraries were prepared by immunoSEQ multiplex PCR; TCRdb keeps only in-frame clonotypes and omits some of them. The data contain about 180,000 clones, about 81% of them singletons. The sample was peripheral blood. Receptors originate from a woman aged 80 or over with COVID-19, enrolled during active disease.

V and J are TRBV4-1 and TRBJ2-3; D is possibly TRBD2 (6 bases). The CDR3 is 15 amino acids. The V gene's germline CDR1 is MGHRA and CDR2 YSYEKL. V was clipped by 1 base and J by 5 bases, with 13 bases between them. This chain's CDR3 is CASSQVPLAVDTQYF. The CDR3, as DNA: TGCGCCAGCAGCCAAGTTCCACTAGCCGTAGATACGCAGTATTTT.

The J gene is TRBJ2-2, the V gene TRBV2; 10 nucleotides agree with TRBD1. J was trimmed by 3 bases and V by 8 bases; bases with no gene match: 3. Germline values: CDR1 SNHLY, CDR2 FYNNEI. The CDR3 is made up of 14 amino acids. The CDR3 sequence is CASDRGLDTGELFF. The CDR3 bases are TGTGCCAGCGACAGGGGGCTCGACACCGGGGAGCTGTTTTTT.

The rearrangement uses TRBV6-6 and TRBJ2-3; D remains ambiguous. Germline CDR1 and CDR2: MNHNY and SVGAGI (reference sequence). V lost 5 bases and J 0 bases, leaving 9 bases between the germline ends. This CDR3 region has 14 residues. The CDR3 nucleotides are TGTGCCAGCAGTGCGGTGACCAGCACAGATACGCAGTATTTT. Amino acid sequence: CASSAVTSTDTQYF.

This clone was seen a single time. The chain recombines TRBV19 with TRBJ2-5; 8 nucleotides line up with TRBD2. CDR1 LNHDA and CDR2 SQIVND come from the germline V gene (reference sequence). V was pared by 5 bases and J by 5 bases, with 10 bases of the junction left unmatched. The CDR3 loop spans 15 amino acids. CDR3 nucleotide sequence: TGTGCCAGTAGTGGTTATAGCGGGAAAAGGGAGACCCAGTACTTC. Amino acids: CASSGYSGKRETQYF.

The table lists this clone with a few counts. The genes are TRBV5-1 and TRBJ2-3; 9 nucleotides align to TRBD1. Per germline, CDR1 SGHRS and CDR2 YFSETQ. J lost 4 bases, V lost 4 bases, and 7 bases had no gene match. This CDR3 contains 15 residues. CDR3 protein: CASSVTGGWADTQYF. The CDR3 nucleotides read TGCGCCAGCAGCGTAACAGGGGGCTGGGCAGATACGCAGTATTTT.

The chain employs TRBV6-2 or TRBV6-3 and TRBJ2-5; D ambiguous. CDR3 length equals 11 residues. Trimming left V 6 bases short and J 5 bases short, with 7 bases between. The V gene's germline CDR1 is MNHEY and CDR2 SVGEGT. CDR3 bases: TGTGCCAGCAGCTCCCGGGAGACCCAGTACTTC. It specifies CASSSRETQYF.

The rearrangement links TRBV4-2 to TRBJ2-7, with D possibly being TRBD1 (6 bases). The V gene's germline CDR1 is LGHNA and CDR2 YNFKEQ. The CDR3 consists of 15 residues. V was trimmed by 0 bases and J by 6 bases, leaving 15 bases between them. The CDR3 bases are TGTGCCAGCAGCCAAGATCTTGGACAGAAGCCCGAGCAGTACTTC. Its translation: CASSQDLGQKPEQYF.

The rearrangement joins TRBV6-2 or TRBV6-3 to TRBJ2-2; 9 bases map to TRBD2. Trimming at V came to 3 bases and at J to 1 base, leaving 6 bases not matched to a gene. This CDR3 region has 17 residues. CDR1 is MNHEY and CDR2 is SVGEGT in the germline V gene. The CDR3 loop is CASSYTSSGVNTGELFF. The CDR3 DNA sequence: TGTGCCAGCAGTTATACGTCTAGCGGGGTGAACACCGGGGAGCTGTTTTTT.